Sequencing of this TCR beta chain was carried out in a study of T-cell reconstitution after alpha-beta-depleted transplantation in children. This clonotype was seen at least ten times. For TCRbeta, the library was prepared with unique molecular identifiers. TCRdb itself ran the PCR reads through MiXCR, one entry per CDR3 protein. The sample holds more than 150,000 distinct CDR3 sequences, roughly 6.8% seen once. Germline V gives CDR1 DFQATT, CDR2 SNEGSKA (reference sequence). The CDR3 consists of 15 residues. V lost 0 bases to trimming and J lost 4 bases; unmatched junction nucleotides: 5. The chain joins TRBV20-1 to TRBJ1-3; 8 nucleotides line up with TRBD1. Sequences were derived from PBMCs from the stem cell graft donor, sampled from the stem cell graft. The sequence came from a human donor who donated a stem cell graft to a child with Wiskott-Aldrich syndrome. CDR3 nucleotide sequence: TGCAGTGCTAGAGATTCGAGGACAGGGGGAAACACCATATATTTT. As protein: CSARDSRTGGNTIYF.